This T cell receptor (beta chain) was identified in a study of blood T cell repertoires in COVID-19. Across the whole study: T cells, B-cell-depleted T cells, or PBMCs supplied cDNA or gDNA.

The V gene lost 3 bases and the J gene lost 2 bases, with 5 bases spanning the gap. This CDR3 spans 13 amino acids. Germline-derived CDR1 and CDR2 are MNHEY and SMNVEV (reference sequence). How the authors handled the data: Estimated nucleated cell counts came from reference gene primer amplification. Clones were sequenced by immunoSEQ multiplex PCR, and TCRdb holds only the in-frame ones, with some missing. V and J calls and clone size are as listed in that table; D and trimming were resolved from the DNA. The sample gives around 250,000 clones, 70% to 90% of which show up once; 1.9% is in the top ten.

V gene TRBV27 combines with J gene TRBJ1-3; D is unclear. This TCR was recovered from a woman aged 50 to 60 who had recovered from COVID-19. The sequenced sample consisted of PBMCs or T cells enriched from blood (not recorded which). The CDR3 here is CASSLGAGNTIYF. The CDR3 nucleotides are TGTGCCAGCAGTTTGGGAGCTGGAAACACCATATATTTT.